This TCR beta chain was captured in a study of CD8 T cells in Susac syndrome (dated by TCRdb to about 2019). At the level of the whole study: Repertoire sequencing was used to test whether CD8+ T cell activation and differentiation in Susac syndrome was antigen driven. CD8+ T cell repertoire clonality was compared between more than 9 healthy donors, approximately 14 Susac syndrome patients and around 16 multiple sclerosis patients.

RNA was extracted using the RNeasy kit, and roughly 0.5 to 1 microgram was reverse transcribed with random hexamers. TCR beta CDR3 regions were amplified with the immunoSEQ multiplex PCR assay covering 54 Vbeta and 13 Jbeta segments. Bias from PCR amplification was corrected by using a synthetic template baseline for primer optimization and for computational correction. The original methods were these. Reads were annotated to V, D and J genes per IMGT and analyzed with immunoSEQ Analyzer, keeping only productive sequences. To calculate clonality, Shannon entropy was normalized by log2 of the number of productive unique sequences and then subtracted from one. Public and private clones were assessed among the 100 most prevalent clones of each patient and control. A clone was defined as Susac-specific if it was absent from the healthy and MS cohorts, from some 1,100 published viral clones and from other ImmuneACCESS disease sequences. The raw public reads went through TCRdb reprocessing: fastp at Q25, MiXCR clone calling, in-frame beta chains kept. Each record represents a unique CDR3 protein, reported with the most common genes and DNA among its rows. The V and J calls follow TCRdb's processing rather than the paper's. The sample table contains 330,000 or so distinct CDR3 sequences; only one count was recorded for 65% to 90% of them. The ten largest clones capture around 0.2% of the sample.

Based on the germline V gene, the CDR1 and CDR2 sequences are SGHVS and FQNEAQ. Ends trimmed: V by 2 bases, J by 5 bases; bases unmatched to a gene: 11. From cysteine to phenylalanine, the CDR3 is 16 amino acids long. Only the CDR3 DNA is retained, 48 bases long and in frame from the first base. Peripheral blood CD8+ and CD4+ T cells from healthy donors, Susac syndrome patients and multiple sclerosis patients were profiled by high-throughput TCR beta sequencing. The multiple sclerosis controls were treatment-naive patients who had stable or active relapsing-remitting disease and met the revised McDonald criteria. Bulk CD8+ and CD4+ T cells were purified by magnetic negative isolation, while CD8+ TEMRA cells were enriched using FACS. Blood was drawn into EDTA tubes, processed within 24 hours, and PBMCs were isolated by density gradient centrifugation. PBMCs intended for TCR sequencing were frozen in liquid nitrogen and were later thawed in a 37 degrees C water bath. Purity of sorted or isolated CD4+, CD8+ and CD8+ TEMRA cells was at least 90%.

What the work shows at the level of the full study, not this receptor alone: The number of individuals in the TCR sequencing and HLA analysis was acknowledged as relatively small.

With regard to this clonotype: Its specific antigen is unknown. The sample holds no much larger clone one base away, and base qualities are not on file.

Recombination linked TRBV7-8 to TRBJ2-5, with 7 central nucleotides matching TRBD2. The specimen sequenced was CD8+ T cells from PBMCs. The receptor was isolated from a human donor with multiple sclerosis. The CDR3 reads CASSLPTGGHGETQYF. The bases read TGTGCCAGCAGCTTACCAACGGGAGGCCACGGGGAGACCCAGTACTTC.